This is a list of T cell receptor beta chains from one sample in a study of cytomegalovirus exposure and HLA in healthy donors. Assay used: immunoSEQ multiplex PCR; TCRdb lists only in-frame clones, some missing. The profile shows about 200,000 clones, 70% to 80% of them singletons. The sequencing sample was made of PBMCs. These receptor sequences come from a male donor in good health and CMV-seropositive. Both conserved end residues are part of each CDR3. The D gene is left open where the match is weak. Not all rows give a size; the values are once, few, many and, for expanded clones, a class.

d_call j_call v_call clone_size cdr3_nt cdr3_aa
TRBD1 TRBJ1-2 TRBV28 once TGTGCCAGCAGTTTAGTGGGACAGGGGGGGAACTATGGCTACACCTTC CASSLVGQGGNYGYTF
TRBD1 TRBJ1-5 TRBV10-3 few TGTGCCATCGGTGATGGGACAGGGGATCAGCCCCAGCATTTT CAIGDGTGDQPQHF
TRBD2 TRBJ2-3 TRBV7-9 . TGTGCCAGCAGCGCAGCGGCGGGGGGGCTAGTAGATACGCAGTATTTT CASSAAAGGLVDTQYF
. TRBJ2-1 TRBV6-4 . TGTGCCAGCAGTGACTCGGGCGGGGAGCAGTTCTTC CASSDSGGEQFF
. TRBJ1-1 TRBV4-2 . TGTGCCAGCAGCCGATCGCAGGACAGGAACACTGAAGCTTTCTTT CASSRSQDRNTEAFF
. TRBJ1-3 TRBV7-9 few TGTGCCAGCAGCTTAGCCGGAGGGCTAAGCTCTGGAAACACCATATATTTT CASSLAGGLSSGNTIYF
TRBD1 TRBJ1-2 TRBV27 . TGTGCCAGCAGTGCGACAGGGGTTGGGGGCTACACCTTC CASSATGVGGYTF
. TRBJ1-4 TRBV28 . TGTGCCAGCACCGCCAGCGGGGGTTCGAATGAAAAACTGTTTTTT CASTASGGSNEKLFF
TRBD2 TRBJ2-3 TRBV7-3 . TGTGCCAGCAGCTCCAGACTAGCGGGGGGGCTGGATACGCAGTATTTT CASSSRLAGGLDTQYF
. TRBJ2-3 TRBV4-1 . TGCGCCAGCAGGGGGACTAGCACAGATACGCAGTATTTT CASRGTSTDTQYF
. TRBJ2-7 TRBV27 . TGTGCCAGCAGTTGGAATAATGGGGGCGCGTCTTACGAGCAGTACTTC CASSWNNGGASYEQYF
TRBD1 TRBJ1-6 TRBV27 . TGTGCCAGCAGTTTATCCCCGGGACAGCTCACCTATAATTCACCCCTCCACTTT CASSLSPGQLTYNSPLHF
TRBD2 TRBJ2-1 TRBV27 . TGTGCCAGCACCTTAGCGGGAGCCAACTACAATGAGCAGTTCTTC CASTLAGANYNEQFF
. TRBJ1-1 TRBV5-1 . TGCGCCAGCAGCTTGGAACAAAATACTGAAGCTTTCTTT CASSLEQNTEAFF
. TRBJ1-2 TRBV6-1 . TGTGCCAGCAGTTATCGGATCGGGGGTGGCTACACCTTC CASSYRIGGGYTF
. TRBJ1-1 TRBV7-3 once TGTGCCAGCAGCTCCGATGGTCAGGTCCCCGGGGCTGAAGCTTTCTTT CASSSDGQVPGAEAFF
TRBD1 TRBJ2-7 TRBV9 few TGTGCCAGCAGCCCCTGGACAGGGGCGAACGAGCAGTACTTC CASSPWTGANEQYF
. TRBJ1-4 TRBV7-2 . TGTGCCAGCAGCCCAGGAGGGCTGGGGCCGTACGGAAAACTGTTTTTT CASSPGGLGPYGKLFF
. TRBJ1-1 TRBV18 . TGTGCCAGCTCACCAGGGCAGAACACTGAAGCTTTCTTT CASSPGQNTEAFF
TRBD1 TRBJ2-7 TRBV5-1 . TGCGCCAGCAGCTCGGGACAGACAAACTCCTACGAGCAGTACTTC CASSSGQTNSYEQYF
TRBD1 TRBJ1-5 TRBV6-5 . TGTGCCAGCAGACGCCAGGGGGATAATCAGCCCCAGCATTTT CASRRQGDNQPQHF
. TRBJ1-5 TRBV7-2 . TGTGCCAGCAGCACGGGCGGGATTAGCAATCAGCCCCAGCATTTT CASSTGGISNQPQHF
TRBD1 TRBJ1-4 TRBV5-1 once TGCGCCAGCAGCTTGGATGGGGACAGGGGGCAGAAACTGTTTTTT CASSLDGDRGQKLFF
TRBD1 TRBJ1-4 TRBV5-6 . TGTGCCAGCAGCACCGACGGGACAGGGGGGGTTAAGGAAAAACTGTTTTTT CASSTDGTGGVKEKLFF
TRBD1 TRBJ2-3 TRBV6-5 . TGTGCCAGCAATAGTTTTGGGACAGGGGCAGATACGCAGTATTTT CASNSFGTGADTQYF
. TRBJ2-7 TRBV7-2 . TGTGCCAGCACCCTTAGCGGCCAAACCTACGAGCAGTACTTC CASTLSGQTYEQYF
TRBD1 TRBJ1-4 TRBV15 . TGTGCCACCAGCAGTGGGGGACAGGGGCATGAAAAACTGTTTTTT CATSSGGQGHEKLFF
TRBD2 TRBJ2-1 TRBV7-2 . TGTGCCAGCAGTTCCTCCGGGACTATATCCAATGAGCAGTTCTTC CASSSSGTISNEQFF
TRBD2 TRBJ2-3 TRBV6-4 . TGTGCCAGCAGACAACTAGCGGGGGCCGCAGATACGCAGTATTTT CASRQLAGAADTQYF
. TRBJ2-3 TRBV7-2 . TGTGCCAGCAGCTTAAGTGCGTCAGGGTTTGGCAGCACAGATACGCAGTATTTT CASSLSASGFGSTDTQYF
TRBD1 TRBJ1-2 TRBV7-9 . TGTGCCAGCAGCTTTACAGGGGCGTCGGACGGCTACACCTTC CASSFTGASDGYTF
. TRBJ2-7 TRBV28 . TGTGCCAGCACAGGGGCAGGTGCCTACGAGCAGTACTTC CASTGAGAYEQYF
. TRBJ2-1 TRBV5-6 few TGTGCCAGCAGCTCAATACAGGGCAGCTCCTACAATGAGCAGTTCTTC CASSSIQGSSYNEQFF
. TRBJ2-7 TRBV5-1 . TGCGCCAGCAGCTTAGGGGCGCCATCCTACGAGCAGTACTTC CASSLGAPSYEQYF
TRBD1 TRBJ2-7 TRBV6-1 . TGTGCCAGCATCCTAGAACAGGGGCTATCCTACGAGCAGTACTTC CASILEQGLSYEQYF
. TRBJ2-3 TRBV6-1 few TGTGCCAGCAGACCCGGGCGGGGTAGAATAGATACGCAGTATTTT CASRPGRGRIDTQYF
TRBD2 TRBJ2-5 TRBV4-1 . TGCGCCAGCAGCCAAGTTCTAGCGGGAGATTTGGAGACCCAGTACTTC CASSQVLAGDLETQYF
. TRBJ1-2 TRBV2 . TGTGCCAGCAGTGAATATGTGTCCACTGCTAACTATGGCTACACCTTC CASSEYVSTANYGYTF
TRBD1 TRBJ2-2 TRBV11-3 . TGTGCCAGCAGCTCCCGGACAGGGATTACCGGGGAGCTGTTTTTT CASSSRTGITGELFF
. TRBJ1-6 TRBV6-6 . TGTGCCAGCAATATTGTGAGGGAGACGCCTTATTCACCCCTCCACTTT CASNIVRETPYSPLHF
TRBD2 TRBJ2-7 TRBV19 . TGTGCCAGTAGTATTACGCCTAGCGGACCCAGCTCCTACGAGCAGTACTTC CASSITPSGPSSYEQYF
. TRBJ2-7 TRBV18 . TGTGCCAGCTCACTTCACCCTACCTCTTCCTACGAGCAGTACTTC CASSLHPTSSYEQYF
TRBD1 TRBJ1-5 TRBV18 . TGTGCCAGCTCAGGTGGACAGGGAGGGGTAGGTCAGCCCCAGCATTTT CASSGGQGGVGQPQHF
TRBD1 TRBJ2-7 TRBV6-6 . TGTGCCAGCAGTTACTTAGGGACAGTAACGTCCTACGAGCAGTACTTC CASSYLGTVTSYEQYF
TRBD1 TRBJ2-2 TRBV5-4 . TGTGCCAGCAGCTTTCATCGAGGGGGCCGGGGCACCGGGGAGCTGTTTTTT CASSFHRGGRGTGELFF
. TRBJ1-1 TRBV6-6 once TGTGCCAGCAGTTCCCGGACAGAGATGAACACTGAAGCTTTCTTT CASSSRTEMNTEAFF
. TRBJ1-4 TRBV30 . TGTGCCTGGGGGGGGTACGGTAATGAAAAACTGTTTTTT CAWGGYGNEKLFF
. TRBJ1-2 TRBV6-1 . TGTGCCAGCAGTGAAGCCACTAACAGGGCTTACTATGGCTACACCTTC CASSEATNRAYYGYTF
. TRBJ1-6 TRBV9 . TGTGCCAGCAGCGGTCCCGCGCTCAGGGTGAGTTCACCCCTCCACTTT CASSGPALRVSSPLHF
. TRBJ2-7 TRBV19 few TGTGCCAGTAGTATTAATCCCAGGGTCGGGGAGCAGTACTTC CASSINPRVGEQYF
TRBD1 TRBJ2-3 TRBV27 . TGTGCCAGCACCAAGACAGGGGCCTATGTCCCAGATACGCAGTATTTT CASTKTGAYVPDTQYF